A single sample is the source of the 10 T cell receptor beta chains below, sequenced in a study of T cell responses to AZD1222 COVID-19 vaccine. Libraries were prepared by immunoSEQ multiplex PCR; TCRdb keeps only in-frame clonotypes and omits some of them. This repertoire shows around 130,000 clones, 80% to 90% found once; its top ten account for 18%. The input for sequencing was peripheral blood, taken on day 0 of MenACWY control vaccination. The source of these receptors is an adult in good health.

The chain links TRBV24-1 to TRBJ2-5, with D possibly TRBD2 on 7 matching bases. CDR3 length: 15 amino acids. Trimming removed 9 bases at V and 5 bases at J, with 21 bases between. The germline V gene has CDR1 KGHDR and CDR2 SFDVKD. The CDR3 DNA follows: TGTGCCACCGGAGGGGGGGGCGCTCCCAGCGAGACCCAGTACTTC. This sequence encodes CATGGGGAPSETQYF.

This clone was found a few times. The chain links TRBV14 to TRBJ1-6; D call uncertain. In germline, CDR1 is SGHDN, CDR2 FVKESK. The CDR3 runs to 14 residues. V shed 4 bases and J shed 6 bases, with 10 bases lying between them. The CDR3 reads CASSPRGSNSPLHF. The CDR3 DNA is TGTGCCAGCAGCCCCCGCGGGAGTAATTCACCCCTCCACTTT.

The gene calls are TRBV7-2 and TRBJ1-3; 7 positions agree with TRBD1. The V gene's germline CDR1 is SGHTA and CDR2 FQGNSA. The length of the CDR3 is 16 residues. Trimming took 5 bases from V and 0 from J; bases not matched to a gene: 7. CDR3 nucleotides: TGTGCCAGCAGCCTTACCGGGACAGTCTCTGGAAACACCATATATTTT. It is translated as CASSLTGTVSGNTIYF.

The chain uses TRBV7-2 and TRBJ2-7; 9 nucleotides line up with TRBD2. The germline gives CDR1 SGHTA, CDR2 FQGNSA. J gave up 3 bases and V 1 base, and 7 bases lay outside the gene matches. This CDR3 is built from 16 residues. The CDR3 sequence: CASSLGPSGKLYEQYF. CDR3 DNA: TGTGCCAGCAGCTTAGGGCCTAGCGGGAAGCTCTACGAGCAGTACTTC.

The genes are TRBV4-1 and TRBJ2-3; the D gene is possibly TRBD1 (6 bases). Per germline, CDR1 MGHRA and CDR2 YSYEKL. V was pared by 6 bases and J by 1 base, with 11 bases between. CDR3 length: 14 residues. The CDR3 reads CASSYGQRTDTQYF. The CDR3 nucleotides read TGCGCCAGCAGTTATGGACAGCGCACAGATACGCAGTATTTT.

This rearrangement joins TRBV5-1 to TRBJ2-7; no firm D call. V shed 3 bases and J shed 0 bases, with 10 bases lying between them. Looked up from germline, CDR1 is SGHRS and CDR2 is YFSETQ. The CDR3 is 14 amino acids. CDR3 protein: CASSWIDTSYEQYF. As DNA, the CDR3 is TGCGCCAGCAGCTGGATCGATACCTCCTACGAGCAGTACTTC.

The V gene is TRBV7-3, the J gene TRBJ2-1; D may match TRBD1 or TRBD2 (5 bases each). Trimming shortened V by 2 bases and J by 6 bases, and 11 bases separated the two germline ends. The CDR3 has 14 amino acids. Germline CDR1 and CDR2: SGHTA and FQGTGA. The CDR3, as DNA: TGTGCCAGCAGCTTATTTTCGGGGACCAATGAGCAGTTCTTC. Its protein is CASSLFSGTNEQFF.

J is TRBJ2-1 and V is TRBV2; 7 bases agree with TRBD2. Germline V gene lookup returns CDR1 SNHLY and CDR2 FYNNEI. The CDR3 runs to 13 residues. V dropped 8 bases and J dropped 9; count of bases not matched to a gene: 10. CDR3 DNA: TGTGCCAGCGGGGATACTAGCGAATCTGAGCAGTTCTTC. It codes for CASGDTSESEQFF.

The chain combines TRBV6-6 with TRBJ2-7; D may be TRBD2 (5 bases). Trimming took 6 bases from V and 3 from J, leaving 24 bases between them. The CDR3 is 17 residues long. Germline lookup yields CDR1 MNHNY and CDR2 SVGAGI (reference sequence). The CDR3 DNA sequence: TGTGCCAGCAGCCGAGGGTATCCAAAGGGCTTAAACTACGAGCAGTACTTC. This translates into CASSRGYPKGLNYEQYF.

The CDR3: CASSLGRYGYTF. Here the CDR3 DNA reads TGTGCCAGCAGCTTAGGAAGGTATGGCTACACCTTC. V is TRBV7-2 and J is TRBJ1-2; D not resolved. This CDR3 has 12 residues. Between the trimmed V and J ends, which lost 1 base and 5 bases, there was a span of 5 bases. Germline V gene lookup returns CDR1 SGHTA and CDR2 FQGNSA.